This record covers a single T cell receptor beta chain. Authors' analysis steps: Reference gene primer amplification in the assay estimated nucleated cell counts. The data were produced by immunoSEQ multiplex PCR, yet TCRdb's version contains in-frame clones alone and is incomplete. The V and J calls and clone size come from that table; D and trimming were worked out from the DNA. The sample consists of about 29,000 clones, over 70% of them appearing once. The sample is drawn from a study of blood T cell repertoires in COVID-19. Study-level background: Acute and convalescent COVID-19 samples came from the United States, Italy and Spain. T cells, B-cell-depleted T cells, or PBMCs supplied cDNA or gDNA.

Germline V gene sequence: CDR1 SGHVS, CDR2 FQNEAQ. Trimming took 4 bases from V and 5 from J; bases not matched to a gene: 8. This CDR3 is 16 amino acids long. This TCR was sampled from a woman between 65 and 79 years old with active or convalescent COVID-19. Source material: peripheral blood. The chain employs TRBV7-8 and TRBJ1-4; TRBD1 matches at 9 bases. CDR3 DNA sequence: TGTGCCAGCAGCTCGAACACCGGGACAGGGAATGAAAAACTGTTTTTT. Residues: CASSSNTGTGNEKLFF.